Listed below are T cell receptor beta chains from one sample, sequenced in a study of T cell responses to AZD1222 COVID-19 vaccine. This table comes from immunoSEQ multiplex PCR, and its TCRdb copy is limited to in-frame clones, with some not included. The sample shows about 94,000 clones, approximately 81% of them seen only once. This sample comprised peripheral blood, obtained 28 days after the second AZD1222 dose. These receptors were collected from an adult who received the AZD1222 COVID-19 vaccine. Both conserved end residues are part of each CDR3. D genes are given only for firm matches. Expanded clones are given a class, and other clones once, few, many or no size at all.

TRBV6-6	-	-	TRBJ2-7	CASSYERYSYEQYF	TGTGCCAGCAGTTACGAAAGGTACTCCTACGAGCAGTACTTC
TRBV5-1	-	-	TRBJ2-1	CASSPRINEQFF	TGCGCCAGCAGCCCCAGGATCAATGAGCAGTTCTTC
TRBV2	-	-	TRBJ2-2	CASSSWRANTGELFF	TGTGCCAGCAGTTCTTGGCGAGCGAACACCGGGGAGCTGTTTTTT
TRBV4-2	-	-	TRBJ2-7	CASSQGQGAEYEQYF	TGTGCCAGCAGCCAAGGGCAGGGTGCAGAATACGAGCAGTACTTC
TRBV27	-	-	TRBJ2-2	CASSGNTGELFF	TGTGCCAGCAGCGGGAACACCGGGGAGCTGTTTTTT
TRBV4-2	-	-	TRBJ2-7	CASSQALRPETDEQYF	TGTGCCAGCAGCCAAGCCCTACGCCCCGAGACGGACGAGCAGTACTTC
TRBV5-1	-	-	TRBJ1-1	CASSLARTNTEAFF	TGCGCCAGCAGCTTGGCGCGTACCAACACTGAAGCTTTCTTT
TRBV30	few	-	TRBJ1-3	CAWSIEGNTIYF	TGTGCCTGGAGCATCGAAGGAAACACCATATATTTT
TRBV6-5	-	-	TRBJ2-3	CASSLIPGDTQYF	TGTGCCAGCAGCCTAATCCCTGGGGATACGCAGTATTTT
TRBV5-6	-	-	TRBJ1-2	CASSLGRTLNYGYTF	TGTGCCAGCAGCTTGGGCAGGACTCTAAACTATGGCTACACCTTC
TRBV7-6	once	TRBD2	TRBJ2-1	CASSLGAGGNSYNEQFF	TGTGCCAGCAGCTTAGGAGCGGGGGGCAACTCCTACAATGAGCAGTTCTTC
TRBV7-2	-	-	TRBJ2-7	CASSSRPRTSAEQYF	TGTGCCAGCAGCTCCCGCCCTCGAACTAGTGCCGAGCAGTACTTC
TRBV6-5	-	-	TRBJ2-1	CASSYPPSDEQFF	TGTGCCAGCAGTTACCCCCCCTCGGATGAGCAGTTCTTC
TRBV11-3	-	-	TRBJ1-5	CASSLDNRYSNQPQHF	TGTGCCAGCAGCTTAGATAACCGTTATAGCAATCAGCCCCAGCATTTT
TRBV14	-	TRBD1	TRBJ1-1	CASSQDLTGRAFF	TGTGCCAGCAGCCAAGATTTGACAGGGCGAGCTTTCTTT
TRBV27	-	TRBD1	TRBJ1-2	CASSAQGAGNYGYTF	TGTGCCAGCAGTGCTCAGGGGGCCGGGAACTATGGCTACACCTTC
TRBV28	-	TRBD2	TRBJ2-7	CASSSDSSGSPKQYF	TGTGCCAGCAGTTCCGATTCTAGCGGGAGTCCCAAGCAGTACTTC
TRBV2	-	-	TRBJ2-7	CASKGGAREQYF	TGTGCCAGCAAAGGAGGGGCAAGGGAGCAGTACTTC
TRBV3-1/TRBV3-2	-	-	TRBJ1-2	CASSQGPEGGYTF	TGTGCCAGCAGCCAAGGTCCCGAGGGTGGCTACACCTTC
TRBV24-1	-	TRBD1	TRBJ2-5	CATSDGTGFQETQYF	TGTGCCACCAGTGATGGGACAGGGTTCCAAGAGACCCAGTACTTC
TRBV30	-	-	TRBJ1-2	CAWSVTWRMGRGYGYTF	TGTGCCTGGAGTGTCACCTGGCGTATGGGCAGGGGCTATGGCTACACCTTC
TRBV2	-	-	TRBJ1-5	CASRTGGGGNQPQHF	TGTGCCAGCAGGACTGGGGGGGGCGGGAATCAGCCCCAGCATTTT
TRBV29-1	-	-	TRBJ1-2	CSVKGRLRGDGYTF	TGCAGCGTTAAGGGGCGTTTAAGAGGTGATGGCTACACCTTC
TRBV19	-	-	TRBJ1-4	CASSIRGTNEKLFF	TGTGCCAGTAGTATTCGGGGGACTAATGAAAAACTGTTTTTT
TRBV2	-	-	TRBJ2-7	CASSLSPAYEQYF	TGTGCCAGCAGTCTGAGTCCCGCGTACGAGCAGTACTTC
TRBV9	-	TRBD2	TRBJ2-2	CASSPGLTGELFF	TGTGCCAGCAGCCCGGGACTAACCGGGGAGCTGTTTTTT
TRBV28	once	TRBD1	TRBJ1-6	CASSPPGQGADNSPLHF	TGTGCCAGCAGTCCTCCTGGACAGGGGGCCGATAATTCACCCCTCCACTTT
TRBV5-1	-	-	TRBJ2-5	CASSLAGIRETQYF	TGCGCCAGCAGCTTGGCCGGGATCCGTGAGACCCAGTACTTC
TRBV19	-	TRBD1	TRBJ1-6	CASRPVGTGDSPLHF	TGTGCCAGTAGACCCGTAGGGACAGGGGATTCACCCCTCCACTTT
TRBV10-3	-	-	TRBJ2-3	CAISENVDTQYF	TGTGCCATCAGTGAGAACGTAGATACGCAGTATTTT
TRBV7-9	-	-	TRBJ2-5	CASSPDPPETQYF	TGTGCCAGCAGCCCAGACCCACCGGAGACCCAGTACTTC
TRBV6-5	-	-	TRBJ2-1	CASTLAPSSYNEQFF	TGTGCCAGCACTCTAGCACCGAGCTCCTACAATGAGCAGTTCTTC
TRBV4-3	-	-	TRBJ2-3	CASSLGVLTSTDTQYF	TGCGCCAGCAGCCTAGGCGTACTTACTAGCACAGATACGCAGTATTTT
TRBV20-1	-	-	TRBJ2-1	CSAPREYEQFF	TGCAGTGCCCCTAGGGAATATGAGCAGTTCTTC
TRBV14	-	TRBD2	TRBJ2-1	CASSPRRAGGLGEQFF	TGTGCCAGCAGCCCCCGGCGAGCGGGGGGACTGGGGGAACAGTTCTTC
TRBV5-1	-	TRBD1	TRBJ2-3	CASSSATGGVTDTQYF	TGCGCCAGCAGCTCAGCGACAGGGGGCGTTACAGATACGCAGTATTTT
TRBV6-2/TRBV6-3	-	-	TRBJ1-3	CASSRSGENTIYF	TGTGCCAGCAGTCGGAGTGGAGAAAACACCATATATTTT
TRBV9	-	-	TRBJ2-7	CASSVGTSPISGDNEQYF	TGTGCCAGCAGCGTAGGGACTAGTCCAATCAGCGGGGACAACGAGCAGTACTTC
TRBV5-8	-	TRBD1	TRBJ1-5	CASSKDRGPNQPQHF	TGTGCCAGCAGCAAGGACAGGGGGCCCAATCAGCCCCAGCATTTT
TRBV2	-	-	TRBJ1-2	CASSEGPSRGYTF	TGTGCCAGCAGTGAAGGCCCTTCCAGGGGCTACACCTTC
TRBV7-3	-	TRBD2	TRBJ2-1	CASSLDLAGYNEQFF	TGTGCCAGCAGCTTAGACCTAGCGGGATACAATGAGCAGTTCTTC
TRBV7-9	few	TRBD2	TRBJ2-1	CASSLREGHNEQFF	TGTGCCAGCAGCTTGCGGGAGGGCCACAATGAGCAGTTCTTC
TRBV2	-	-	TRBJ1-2	CASSPTGGYYGYTF	TGTGCCAGCAGCCCAACGGGGGGCTACTATGGCTACACCTTC
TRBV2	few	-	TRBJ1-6	CASSERGGYNSPLHF	TGTGCCAGCAGTGAGAGGGGTGGCTATAATTCACCCCTCCACTTT
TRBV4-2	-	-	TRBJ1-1	CASSQDSGRMNTEAFF	TGTGCCAGCAGCCAAGATAGTGGGAGGATGAACACTGAAGCTTTCTTT
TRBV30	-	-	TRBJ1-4	CALQGDNEKLFF	TGTGCCTTGCAGGGCGATAATGAAAAACTGTTTTTT
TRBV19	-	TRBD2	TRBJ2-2	CASSFGSGTGELFF	TGTGCCAGTAGTTTCGGTAGCGGGACCGGGGAGCTGTTTTTT
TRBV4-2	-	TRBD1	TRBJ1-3	CASSGGGLAGNTIYF	TGTGCCAGCAGCGGAGGGGGCTTGGCTGGAAACACCATATATTTT
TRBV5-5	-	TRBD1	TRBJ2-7	CASSLVGQGGGEQYF	TGTGCCAGCAGCTTGGTGGGACAGGGGGGAGGCGAGCAGTACTTC
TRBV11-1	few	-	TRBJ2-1	CASSFLHNEQFF	TGTGCCAGCAGCTTTCTACACAATGAGCAGTTCTTC
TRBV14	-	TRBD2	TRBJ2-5	CASSQGTISGRFETQYF	TGTGCCAGCAGCCAAGGGACGATTAGCGGGAGATTCGAGACCCAGTACTTC
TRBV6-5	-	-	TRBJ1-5	CASSYSQDYSNQPQHF	TGTGCCAGCAGTTACTCACAGGACTATAGCAATCAGCCCCAGCATTTT
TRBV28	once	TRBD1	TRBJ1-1	CASSFQGGNTEAFF	TGTGCCAGCAGTTTCCAGGGGGGGAACACTGAAGCTTTCTTT
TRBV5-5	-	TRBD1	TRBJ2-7	CASSPGQFYEQYF	TGTGCCAGCAGCCCGGGACAGTTCTACGAGCAGTACTTC
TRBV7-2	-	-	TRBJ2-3	CASSLVGTSTDTQYF	TGTGCCAGCAGCTTAGTAGGGACTAGCACAGATACGCAGTATTTT
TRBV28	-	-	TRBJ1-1	CATRKGGEGTEAFF	TGTGCCACCAGAAAGGGGGGGGAGGGCACTGAAGCTTTCTTT
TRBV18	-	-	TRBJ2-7	CASSPEDRPSYEQYF	TGTGCCAGCTCACCAGAGGACAGACCCTCCTACGAGCAGTACTTC